This T cell receptor (beta chain) was sequenced during a study of neurological immune-mediated disorders. TCRdb used MiXCR to reprocess the 5' RACE reads, holding one entry per CDR3 protein. In the table there are 50,000 to 70,000 distinct CDR3 sequences, around 2.3% of which are singletons. This clonotype occurred many times. CDR1 is SEHNR and CDR2 is FQNEAQ in the germline V gene (reference sequence). Unmatched junction bases numbered 10, after V lost 7 bases and J lost 1 base. The CDR3 is 18 residues long. J is TRBJ2-3 and V is TRBV7-9; 14 bases match TRBD2. The sequence derives from a man aged 45-65 years with multiple sclerosis. Sequenced sample: PBMCs. The CDR3 loop is CASNRGTSGGRGTDTQYF. CDR3 DNA sequence: TGTGCCAGCAACCGAGGGACTAGCGGGGGCCGGGGCACAGATACGCAGTATTTT.